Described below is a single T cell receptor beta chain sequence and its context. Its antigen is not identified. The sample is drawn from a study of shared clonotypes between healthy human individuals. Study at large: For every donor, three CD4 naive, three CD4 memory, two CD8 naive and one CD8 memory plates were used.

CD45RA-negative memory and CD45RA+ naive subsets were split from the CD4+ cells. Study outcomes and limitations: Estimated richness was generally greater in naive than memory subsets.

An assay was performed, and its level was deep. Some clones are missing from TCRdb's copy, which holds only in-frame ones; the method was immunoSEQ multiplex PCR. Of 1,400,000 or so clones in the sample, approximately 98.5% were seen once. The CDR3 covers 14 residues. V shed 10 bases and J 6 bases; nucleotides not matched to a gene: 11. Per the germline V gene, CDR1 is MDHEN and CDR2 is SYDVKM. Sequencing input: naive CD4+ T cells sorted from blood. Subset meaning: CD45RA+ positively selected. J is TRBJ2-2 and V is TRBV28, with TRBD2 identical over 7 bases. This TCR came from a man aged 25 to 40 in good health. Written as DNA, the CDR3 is TGTGCCACCACAGACTTTGGGGGGGCCGGGGAGCTGTTTTTT. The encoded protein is CATTDFGGAGELFF.